This T cell receptor (beta chain) was sequenced for a study of vaccination effects on CD4 cells after COVID-19. Across the study: Post-vaccine sampling occurred a median 72 days after the second dose.

Only in-frame clones appear in the TCRdb table, and some are missing; sequencing was by immunoSEQ multiplex PCR. The data show tens of thousands of clones, roughly 73% seen once. The CDR3 runs 15 residues. Germline V gene lookup returns CDR1 LGHNA and CDR2 YSLEER. V shed 1 base and J shed 4 bases, with 12 bases lying between them. On this clone itself: Its matching antigen is unknown.

Scientists isolated CD4+ T cells after a roughly 10-day culture period ended. Participants each got two BNT162b2 or mRNA-1273 vaccine doses. The healthy vaccine recipients, who had no prior SARS-CoV-2 infection, showed negative nucleocapsid antibodies. The sequencing used CD4+ T cells from PBMCs cultured without peptide, collected after COVID-19 vaccination. This TCR derives from a human donor who received a COVID-19 vaccine. The chain couples TRBV4-3 to TRBJ2-3; D perhaps matches TRBD2 (6 bases). CDR3 bases: TGCGCCAGCAGCCAAGTCGGGGGTAGATCAGATACGCAGTATTTT. It translates to CASSQVGGRSDTQYF.